Listed below are T cell receptor beta chains from one sample, sequenced in a study of blood T cell repertoires in COVID-19. TCRdb keeps only in-frame clones here, not all; method: immunoSEQ multiplex PCR. The table shows under 170,000 clones, with around four fifths occurring only once. Sequenced material: peripheral blood. The receptors were sampled from a man between 65 and 85 years old with acute or convalescent COVID-19. Both conserved end residues are part of each CDR3. Each record gives: clone size, D gene, J gene, V gene, CDR3 protein, CDR3 DNA. A D gene is named only where the DNA matches it firmly. Where a row states a size, it is once, few, many or the class of an expanded clone; other rows omit it.

clone size: .; D gene: TRBD2; J gene: TRBJ2-1; V gene: TRBV3-1/TRBV3-2; CDR3 protein: CASSGGVGLAGNEQFF; CDR3 DNA: TGTGCCAGCAGCGGCGGAGTGGGACTAGCGGGAAATGAGCAGTTCTTC
clone size: .; D gene: .; J gene: TRBJ1-2; V gene: TRBV4-2; CDR3 protein: CASSQTALDSGLDGYTF; CDR3 DNA: TGTGCCAGCAGCCAAACCGCGCTGGACAGCGGTCTAGATGGCTACACCTTC
clone size: once; D gene: .; J gene: TRBJ1-4; V gene: TRBV11-2; CDR3 protein: CASSLTTLTNEKLFF; CDR3 DNA: TGTGCCAGCAGCTTGACAACACTAACTAATGAAAAACTGTTTTTT
clone size: few; D gene: TRBD1; J gene: TRBJ1-2; V gene: TRBV4-2; CDR3 protein: CASSPTPRAGTGSIPGYTF; CDR3 DNA: TGTGCCAGCAGCCCCACTCCCCGGGCCGGGACAGGGTCGATCCCGGGTTACACCTTC
clone size: .; D gene: TRBD1; J gene: TRBJ2-2; V gene: TRBV5-1; CDR3 protein: CASSLLTRQGAYSNTGELFF; CDR3 DNA: TGCGCCAGCAGCTTGTTGACGAGACAGGGGGCATATTCGAACACCGGGGAGCTGTTTTTT
clone size: .; D gene: TRBD2; J gene: TRBJ2-1; V gene: TRBV19; CDR3 protein: CASRPTSREGSNEQFF; CDR3 DNA: TGTGCCAGTCGCCCCACCTCCAGGGAGGGATCTAATGAGCAGTTCTTC
clone size: .; D gene: .; J gene: TRBJ2-7; V gene: TRBV6-1; CDR3 protein: CASSEYRDEQYF; CDR3 DNA: TGTGCCAGCAGTGAATACAGGGACGAGCAGTACTTC
clone size: .; D gene: TRBD2; J gene: TRBJ2-5; V gene: TRBV9; CDR3 protein: CASSESSSGGLETQYF; CDR3 DNA: TGTGCCAGCAGCGAGAGCTCTAGCGGGGGTCTAGAGACCCAGTACTTC
clone size: .; D gene: TRBD2; J gene: TRBJ2-1; V gene: TRBV10-2; CDR3 protein: CASTLSGTSYNEQFF; CDR3 DNA: TGCGCCAGCACCCTTAGCGGGACCTCCTACAATGAGCAGTTCTTC
clone size: .; D gene: .; J gene: TRBJ2-7; V gene: TRBV3-1/TRBV3-2; CDR3 protein: CASSQGRGQVDEQYF; CDR3 DNA: TGTGCCAGCAGCCAGGGGCGGGGGCAGGTCGACGAGCAGTACTTC
clone size: few; D gene: .; J gene: TRBJ1-2; V gene: TRBV14; CDR3 protein: CASRQSGPRYGYTF; CDR3 DNA: TGTGCCAGCAGGCAGAGCGGGCCCCGGTATGGCTACACCTTC
clone size: few; D gene: TRBD1; J gene: TRBJ2-1; V gene: TRBV7-2; CDR3 protein: CASSWKQGAQGEQFF; CDR3 DNA: TGTGCCAGCAGCTGGAAACAGGGGGCTCAAGGTGAGCAGTTCTTC
clone size: .; D gene: .; J gene: TRBJ2-5; V gene: TRBV24-1; CDR3 protein: CATSDPPTGETQYF; CDR3 DNA: TGTGCCACCAGTGATCCCCCCACGGGAGAGACCCAGTACTTC
clone size: .; D gene: .; J gene: TRBJ2-1; V gene: TRBV10-3; CDR3 protein: CAISGDDGSSYNEQFF; CDR3 DNA: TGTGCCATCAGTGGTGACGACGGGAGCTCCTACAATGAGCAGTTCTTC
clone size: .; D gene: TRBD2; J gene: TRBJ2-3; V gene: TRBV24-1; CDR3 protein: CATLGSSGGAVMADTQYF; CDR3 DNA: TGTGCCACCCTAGGGTCTAGCGGGGGGGCTGTTATGGCAGATACGCAGTATTTT
clone size: .; D gene: .; J gene: TRBJ1-1; V gene: TRBV6-5; CDR3 protein: CASSDQVNTEAFF; CDR3 DNA: TGTGCCAGCAGCGATCAGGTGAACACTGAAGCTTTCTTT
clone size: .; D gene: .; J gene: TRBJ2-5; V gene: TRBV15; CDR3 protein: CATSREARPETQYF; CDR3 DNA: TGTGCCACCAGCAGAGAGGCTAGGCCAGAGACCCAGTACTTC
clone size: .; D gene: .; J gene: TRBJ1-5; V gene: TRBV10-3; CDR3 protein: CAISVGQGNQPQHF; CDR3 DNA: TGTGCCATCAGTGTTGGGCAGGGCAATCAGCCCCAGCATTTT
clone size: .; D gene: .; J gene: TRBJ1-3; V gene: TRBV5-6; CDR3 protein: CASSLGTGSSGNTIYF; CDR3 DNA: TGTGCCAGCAGCTTGGGTACAGGCAGCTCTGGAAACACCATATATTTT
clone size: few; D gene: .; J gene: TRBJ2-3; V gene: TRBV28; CDR3 protein: CASSRSLWADTQYF; CDR3 DNA: TGTGCCAGCAGCCGTAGCCTATGGGCAGATACGCAGTATTTT
clone size: once; D gene: TRBD2; J gene: TRBJ2-7; V gene: TRBV6-5; CDR3 protein: CASSYLFTSGLFEQYF; CDR3 DNA: TGTGCCAGCAGTTACTTGTTCACTAGCGGGTTGTTCGAGCAGTACTTC
clone size: many; D gene: TRBD2; J gene: TRBJ2-2; V gene: TRBV25-1; CDR3 protein: CASSEPGRATGELFF; CDR3 DNA: TGTGCCAGCAGTGAACCCGGGAGGGCTACCGGGGAGCTGTTTTTT
clone size: few; D gene: .; J gene: TRBJ1-2; V gene: TRBV28; CDR3 protein: CASSLNQDYGYTF; CDR3 DNA: TGTGCCAGCAGTTTAAATCAGGACTATGGCTACACCTTC
clone size: few; D gene: TRBD1; J gene: TRBJ2-4; V gene: TRBV29-1; CDR3 protein: CSVGQGPQNIQYF; CDR3 DNA: TGCAGCGTCGGACAGGGCCCTCAAAACATTCAGTACTTC
clone size: .; D gene: .; J gene: TRBJ1-2; V gene: TRBV30; CDR3 protein: CAWSVRGTIGYTF; CDR3 DNA: TGTGCCTGGAGTGTACGGGGGACGATTGGCTACACCTTC
clone size: .; D gene: .; J gene: TRBJ2-7; V gene: TRBV6-5; CDR3 protein: CASCLGGTVSYEQYF; CDR3 DNA: TGTGCCAGCTGTTTGGGGGGTACGGTCTCCTACGAGCAGTACTTC
clone size: .; D gene: TRBD1; J gene: TRBJ1-1; V gene: TRBV19; CDR3 protein: CASSIARDRGEAFF; CDR3 DNA: TGTGCCAGTAGTATAGCAAGGGACAGGGGCGAAGCTTTCTTT